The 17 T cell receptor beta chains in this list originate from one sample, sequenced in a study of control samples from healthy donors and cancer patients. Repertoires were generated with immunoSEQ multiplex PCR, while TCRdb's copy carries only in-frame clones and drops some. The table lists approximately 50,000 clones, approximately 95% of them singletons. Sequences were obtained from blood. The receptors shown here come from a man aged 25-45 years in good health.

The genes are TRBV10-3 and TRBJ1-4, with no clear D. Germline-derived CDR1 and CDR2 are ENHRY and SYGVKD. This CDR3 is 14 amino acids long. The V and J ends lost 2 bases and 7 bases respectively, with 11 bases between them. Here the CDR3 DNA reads TGTGCCATCAGTGAGGGGAAGGGAAGTGAAAAACTGTTTTTT. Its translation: CAISEGKGSEKLFF.

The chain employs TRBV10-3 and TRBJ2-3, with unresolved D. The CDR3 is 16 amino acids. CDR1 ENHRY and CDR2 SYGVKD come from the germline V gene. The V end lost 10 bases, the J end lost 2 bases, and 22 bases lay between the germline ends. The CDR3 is CATKVSLGQATDTQYF. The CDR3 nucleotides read TGTGCCACCAAAGTGAGTTTAGGGCAGGCCACAGATACGCAGTATTTT.

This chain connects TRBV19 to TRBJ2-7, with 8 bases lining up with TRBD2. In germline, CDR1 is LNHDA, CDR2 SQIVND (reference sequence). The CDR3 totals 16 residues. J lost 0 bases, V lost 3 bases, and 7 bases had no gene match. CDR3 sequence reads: CASSIQPAGVSYEQYF. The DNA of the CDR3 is TGTGCCAGTAGTATCCAACCAGCGGGAGTCTCCTACGAGCAGTACTTC.

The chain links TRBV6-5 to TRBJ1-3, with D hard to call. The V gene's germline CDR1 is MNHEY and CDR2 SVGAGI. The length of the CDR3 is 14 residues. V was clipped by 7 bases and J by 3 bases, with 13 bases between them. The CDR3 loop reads CASKNIRGGNTIYF. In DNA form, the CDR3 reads TGTGCCAGCAAGAATATTCGGGGTGGAAACACCATATATTTT.

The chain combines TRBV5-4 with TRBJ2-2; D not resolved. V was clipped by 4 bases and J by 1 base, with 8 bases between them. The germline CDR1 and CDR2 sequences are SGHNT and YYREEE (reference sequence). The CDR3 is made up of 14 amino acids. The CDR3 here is CASSLRRNTGELFF. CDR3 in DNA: TGTGCCAGCAGCCTTCGGAGGAACACCGGGGAGCTGTTTTTT.

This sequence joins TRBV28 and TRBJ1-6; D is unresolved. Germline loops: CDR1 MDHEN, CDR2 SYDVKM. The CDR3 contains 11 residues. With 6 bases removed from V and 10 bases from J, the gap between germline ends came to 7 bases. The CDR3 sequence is CASRTNSPLHF. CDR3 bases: TGTGCCAGCAGGACCAACTCACCCCTCCACTTT.

The CDR3 nucleotides read TGTGCCAGCAGCAAAGCCGGCGGCTTT. This gives the protein CASSKAGGF. This chain connects TRBV21-1 to TRBJ1-1. TRBV21-1 counts as a pseudogene. This CDR3 has 9 amino acids.

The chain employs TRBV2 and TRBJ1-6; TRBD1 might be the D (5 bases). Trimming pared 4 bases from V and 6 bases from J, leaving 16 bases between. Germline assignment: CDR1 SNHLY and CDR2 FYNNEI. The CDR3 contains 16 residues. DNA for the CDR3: TGTGCCAGCAGTGTAGGCGGGGCCTCCCCTAATTCACCCCTCCACTTT. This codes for CASSVGGASPNSPLHF.

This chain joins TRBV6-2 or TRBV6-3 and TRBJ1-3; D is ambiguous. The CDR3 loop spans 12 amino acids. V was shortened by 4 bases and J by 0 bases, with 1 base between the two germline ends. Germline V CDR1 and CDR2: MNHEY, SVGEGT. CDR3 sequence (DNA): TGTGCCAGCAGTTTCTCTGGAAACACCATATATTTT. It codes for CASSFSGNTIYF.

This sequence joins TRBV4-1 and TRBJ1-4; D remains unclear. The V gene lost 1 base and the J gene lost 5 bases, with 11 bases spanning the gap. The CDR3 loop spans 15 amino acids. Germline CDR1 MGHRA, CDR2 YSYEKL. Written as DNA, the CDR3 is TGCGCCAGCAGCCAAGTGATTCTTGGGAATGAAAAACTGTTTTTT. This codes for CASSQVILGNEKLFF.

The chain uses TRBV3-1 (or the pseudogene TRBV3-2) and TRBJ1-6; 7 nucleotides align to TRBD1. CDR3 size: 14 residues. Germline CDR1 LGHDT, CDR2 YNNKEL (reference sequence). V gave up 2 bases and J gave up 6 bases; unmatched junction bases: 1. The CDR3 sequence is CASSQTGVNSPLHF. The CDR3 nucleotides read TGTGCCAGCAGCCAAACAGGGGTTAATTCACCCCTCCACTTT.

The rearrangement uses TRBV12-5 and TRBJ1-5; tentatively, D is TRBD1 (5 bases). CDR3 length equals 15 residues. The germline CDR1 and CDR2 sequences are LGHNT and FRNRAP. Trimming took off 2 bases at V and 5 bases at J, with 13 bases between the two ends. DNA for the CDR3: TGTGCTAGTGGTTTGTTTCGGGACGGAGATCAGCCCCAGCATTTT. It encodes CASGLFRDGDQPQHF.

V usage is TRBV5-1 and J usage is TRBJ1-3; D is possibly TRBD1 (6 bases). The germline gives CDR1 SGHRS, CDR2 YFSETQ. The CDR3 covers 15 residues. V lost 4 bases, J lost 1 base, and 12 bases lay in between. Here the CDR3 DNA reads TGCGCCAGCAGCGTATCAGGGGAATCTGGAAACACCATATATTTT. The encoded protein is CASSVSGESGNTIYF.

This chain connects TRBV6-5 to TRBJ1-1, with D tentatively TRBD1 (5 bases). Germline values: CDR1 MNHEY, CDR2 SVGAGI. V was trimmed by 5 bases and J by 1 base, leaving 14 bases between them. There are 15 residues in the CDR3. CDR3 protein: CASSPQTATNTEAFF. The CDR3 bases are TGTGCCAGCAGTCCGCAGACAGCGACGAACACTGAAGCTTTCTTT.

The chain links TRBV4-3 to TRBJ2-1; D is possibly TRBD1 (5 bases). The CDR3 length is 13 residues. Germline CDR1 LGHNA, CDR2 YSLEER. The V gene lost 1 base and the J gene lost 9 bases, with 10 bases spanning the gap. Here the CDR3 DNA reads TGCGCCAGCAGCCAAGGGGGAAGGGGTGAGCAGTTCTTC. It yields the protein CASSQGGRGEQFF.

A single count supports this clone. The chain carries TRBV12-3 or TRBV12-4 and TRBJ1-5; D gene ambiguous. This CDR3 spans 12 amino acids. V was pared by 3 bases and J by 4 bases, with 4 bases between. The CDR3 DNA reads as TGTGCCAGCAGTTTCAGAAATCAGCCCCAGCATTTT. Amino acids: CASSFRNQPQHF.

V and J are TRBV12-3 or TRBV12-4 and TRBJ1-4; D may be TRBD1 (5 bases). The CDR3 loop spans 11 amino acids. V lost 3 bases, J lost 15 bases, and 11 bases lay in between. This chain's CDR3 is CASSLGDRMFF. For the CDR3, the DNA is TGTGCCAGCAGTTTGGGGGATAGGATGTTTTTT.